This T cell receptor (beta chain) is from a study of Graves' ophthalmopathy and Graves' hyperthyroidism (dated by TCRdb to 2016 to 2018). For the study in its entirety: Peripheral blood was collected at initial diagnosis, before any treatment. The study used signatures of the TCR beta repertoire to tell Graves' ophthalmopathy apart from Graves' hyperthyroidism and to predict which patients would progress to ophthalmopathy. In total, 135 blood samples were TCR-sequenced: under 45 ophthalmopathy, 75 hyperthyroidism and some 17 hyperthyroidism-to-ophthalmopathy patients. A discovery set of 100 patients (43 ophthalmopathy, fewer than 60 stable hyperthyroidism) was enrolled to explore V-J signatures distinguishing ophthalmopathy from hyperthyroidism. An independent validation cohort was composed of about 20 hyperthyroidism patients and 15 to 17 patients who later progressed from hyperthyroidism to ophthalmopathy. In more than five hyperthyroidism patients, the T-cell repertoires found in thyroid tissue were compared with those found in blood. Once sampling was done, hyperthyroidism patients were given methimazole at a starting dose of 30 mg daily, while ophthalmopathy patients were given high-dose intravenous methylprednisolone. The approximately 98 discovery patients were randomly divided into training and test sets at a 7:3 ratio. General findings and caveats noted by the study authors: In validation, the model predicted ophthalmopathy progression with more than 70% sensitivity and around 72% specificity; more than ten predicted patients were CT-confirmed with GO in a median of roughly 6.8 months. Among expanded thyroid clonotypes with frequency above 0.001, most also showed up in blood, which suggests that blood repertoires may reflect the thyroid immune response. No statistical method was used to set the sample size in advance, and the investigators knew which group each participant was assigned to. In cross-validation, the 13-signature model distinguished ophthalmopathy from stable hyperthyroidism with just over 85% sensitivity and approximately 81% specificity, while in the test set the corresponding values were about 80% and 75%.

Measured from the cysteine to the phenylalanine, the CDR3 is 14 residues long. Here the CDR3 DNA is all that survives: 42 bases in frame from base 1. The germline V gene sets CDR1 to KGHSH and CDR2 to LQKENI. Trimming removed 0 bases from V and 3 bases from J, leaving 9 bases between the germline ends. For repertoire sequencing, TCR beta CDR3 regions were amplified from RNA transcripts. A first-round RT-PCR used HTBI primers with the Qiagen OneStep RT-PCR kit, followed by a second-round multiplex PCR, size selection and purification. The libraries underwent paired-end sequencing with 100 bp reads on an Illumina HiSeq2000. Turning to the authors' computational methods: Reads were processed with SOAPnuke, discarding reads with adapters, uncalled bases, mean Phred below 15, or no exact constant-primer or identifier match. COPE v1.2.5 was used to merge the high-quality paired reads. Unique nucleotide sequences were defined as clonotypes and aligned to IMGT TRB V, D and J references using MiTCR v1.1. Analysis was restricted to V-J combinations with a frequency above 0.0001, which covered 99.2% of repertoires. For each V-J combination, a TCR clonal expansion and chaos score was defined as the ratio of F50 clonal expansion to chaos observed in the TCRdist matrix. Features were reduced by Welch's t-statistics and random forest to approximately 13 V-J combinations, which fed a naive Bayes classifier. The similarity between thyroid and blood repertoires was quantified using the Morisita-Horn index. The raw public reads went through TCRdb reprocessing: fastp at Q25, MiXCR clone calling, in-frame beta chains kept. All rows with the same CDR3 protein become a single entry with the most common DNA and genes. The V and J calls here are based on TCRdb, not the publication. This sample has just over 400,000 distinct CDR3 sequences in its table, and roughly 21% of those were observed once. Approximately 3% of the sample goes to the ten largest clones.

Hyperthyroidism was defined as stable when no progression to ophthalmopathy occurred within 18 months of follow-up. Hyperthyroidism patients were newly diagnosed, with disease duration under 2 months, and aged 18 to 65 years. Patients with other autoimmune diseases, uncontrolled infections, pregnancy or lactation were excluded. Clinical symptoms, serum thyroxine, TRAb, thyroid ultrasound and orbital computed tomography were used for diagnosis. Ficoll-Paque density gradient centrifugation was used to isolate PBMCs from around 10 ml of fresh peripheral blood. Trizol reagent was used to extract the total RNA, and its quality was then checked on an Agilent 2100 Bioanalyzer. Note on this clonotype: Its antigen remains undetermined. The sample holds no much larger clone one base away, and base qualities are not on file.

The sequence links TRBV18 to TRBJ2-7; the D gene is perhaps TRBD2, from 5 matching bases. The clonotype originates from a woman aged 18-29 years with stable Graves' hyperthyroidism. Donor details come from another sample of the same person, matched by shared clones. The sequenced sample was peripheral blood. The DNA reads TGTGCCAGCTCACCACCCCCCGGGGTCTACGAGCAGTACTTC. This codes for CASSPPPGVYEQYF.